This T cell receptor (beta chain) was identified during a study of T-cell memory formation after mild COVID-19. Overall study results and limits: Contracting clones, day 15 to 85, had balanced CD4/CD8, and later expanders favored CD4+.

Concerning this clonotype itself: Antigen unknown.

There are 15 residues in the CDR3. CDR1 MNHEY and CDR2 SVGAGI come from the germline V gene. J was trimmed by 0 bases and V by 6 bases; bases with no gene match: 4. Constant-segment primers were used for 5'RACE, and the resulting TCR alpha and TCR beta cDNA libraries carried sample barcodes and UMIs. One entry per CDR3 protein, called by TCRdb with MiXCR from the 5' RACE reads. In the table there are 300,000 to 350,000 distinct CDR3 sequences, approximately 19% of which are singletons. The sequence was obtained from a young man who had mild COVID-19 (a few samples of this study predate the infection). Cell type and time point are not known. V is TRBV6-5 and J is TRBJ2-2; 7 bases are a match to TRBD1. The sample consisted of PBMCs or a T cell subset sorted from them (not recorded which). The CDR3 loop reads CASSSGTANTGELFF. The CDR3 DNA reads TGTGCCAGCAGCTCCGGGACAGCGAACACCGGGGAGCTGTTTTTT.